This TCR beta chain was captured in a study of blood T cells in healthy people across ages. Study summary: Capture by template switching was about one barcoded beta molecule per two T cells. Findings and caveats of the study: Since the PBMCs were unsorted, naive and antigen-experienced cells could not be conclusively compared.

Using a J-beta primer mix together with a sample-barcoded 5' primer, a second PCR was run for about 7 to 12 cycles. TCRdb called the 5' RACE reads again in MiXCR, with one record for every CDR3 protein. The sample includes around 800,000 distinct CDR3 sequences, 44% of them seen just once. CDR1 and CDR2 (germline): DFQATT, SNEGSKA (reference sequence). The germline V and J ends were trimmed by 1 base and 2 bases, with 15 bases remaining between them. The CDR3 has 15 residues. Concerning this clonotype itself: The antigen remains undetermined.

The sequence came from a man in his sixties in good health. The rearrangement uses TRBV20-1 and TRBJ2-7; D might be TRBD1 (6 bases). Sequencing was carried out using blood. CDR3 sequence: CSARGLTRDTYEQYF. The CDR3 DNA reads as TGCAGTGCTAGAGGACTGACAAGGGACACCTACGAGCAGTACTTC.